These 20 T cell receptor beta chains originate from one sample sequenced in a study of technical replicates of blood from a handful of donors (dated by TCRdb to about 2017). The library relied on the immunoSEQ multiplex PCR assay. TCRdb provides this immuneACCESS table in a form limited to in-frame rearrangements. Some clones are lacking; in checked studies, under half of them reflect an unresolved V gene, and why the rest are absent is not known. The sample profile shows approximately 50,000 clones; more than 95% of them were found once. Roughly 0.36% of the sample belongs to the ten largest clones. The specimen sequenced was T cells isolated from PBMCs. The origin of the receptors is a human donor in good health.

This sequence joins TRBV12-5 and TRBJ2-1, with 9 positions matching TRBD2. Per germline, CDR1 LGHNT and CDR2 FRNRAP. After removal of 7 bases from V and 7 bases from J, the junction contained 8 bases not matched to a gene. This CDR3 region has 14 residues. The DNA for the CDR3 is TGTGCTAGTGCCGGGCGACTAGCGGCTAATGAGCAGTTCTTC. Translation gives CASAGRLAANEQFF.

CDR3 sequence (DNA): TGTGCCAGCAGTTGGGGACTAGCGGGAGGGACCAATGAGCAGTTCTTC. It codes for CASSWGLAGGTNEQFF. The chain recombines TRBV27 with TRBJ2-1; 16 bases are shared with TRBD2. The germline CDR1 and CDR2 sequences are MNHEY and SMNVEV (reference sequence). This CDR3 has 16 residues. The ends lost 4 bases at V and 6 bases at J; junction bases unmatched: 3.

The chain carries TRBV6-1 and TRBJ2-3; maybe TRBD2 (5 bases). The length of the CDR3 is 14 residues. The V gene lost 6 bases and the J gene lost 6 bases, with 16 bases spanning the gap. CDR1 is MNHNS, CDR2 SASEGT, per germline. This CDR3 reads CASRSSTWEDTQYF. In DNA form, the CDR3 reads TGTGCCAGCAGATCATCAACATGGGAGGATACGCAGTATTTT.

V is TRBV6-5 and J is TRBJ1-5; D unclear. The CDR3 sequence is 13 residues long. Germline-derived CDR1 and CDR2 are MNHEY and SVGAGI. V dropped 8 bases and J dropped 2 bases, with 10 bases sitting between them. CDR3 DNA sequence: TGTGCCAGCGGTGCAGCGGGCAATCAGCCCCAGCATTTT. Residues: CASGAAGNQPQHF.

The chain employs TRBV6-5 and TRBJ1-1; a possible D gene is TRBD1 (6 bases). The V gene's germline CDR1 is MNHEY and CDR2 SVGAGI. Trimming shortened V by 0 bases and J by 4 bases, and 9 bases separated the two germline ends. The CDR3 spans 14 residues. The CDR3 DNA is TGTGCCAGCAGTTACTCCCAGGGGACCACTGAAGCTTTCTTT. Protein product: CASSYSQGTTEAFF.

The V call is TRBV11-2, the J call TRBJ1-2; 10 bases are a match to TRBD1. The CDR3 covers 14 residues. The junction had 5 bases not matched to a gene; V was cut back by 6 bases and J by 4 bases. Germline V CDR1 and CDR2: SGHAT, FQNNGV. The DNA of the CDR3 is TGTGCCAGCAGAATAGACAGGGGGCGCTATGGCTACACCTTC. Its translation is CASRIDRGRYGYTF.

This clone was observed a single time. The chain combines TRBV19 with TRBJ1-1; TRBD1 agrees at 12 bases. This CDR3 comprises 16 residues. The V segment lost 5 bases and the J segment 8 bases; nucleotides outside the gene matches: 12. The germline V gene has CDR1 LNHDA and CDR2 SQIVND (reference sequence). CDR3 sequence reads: CASSGLEGDRGREAFF. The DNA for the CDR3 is TGTGCCAGTAGTGGATTGGAGGGGGACAGGGGGCGAGAAGCTTTCTTT. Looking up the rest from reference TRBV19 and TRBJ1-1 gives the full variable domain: DGGITQSPKYLFRKEGQNVTLSCEQNLNHDAMYWYRQDPGQGLRLIYYSQIVNDFQKGDIAEGYSVSREKKESFPLTVTSAQKNPTAFYLCASSGLEGDRGREAFFGQGTRLTVV.

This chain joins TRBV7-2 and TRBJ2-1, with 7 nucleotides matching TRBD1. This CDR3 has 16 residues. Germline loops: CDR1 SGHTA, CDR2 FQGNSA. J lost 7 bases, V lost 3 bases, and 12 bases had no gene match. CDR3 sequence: CASSLIWIQQGNEQFF. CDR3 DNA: TGTGCCAGCAGCTTGATTTGGATACAACAGGGGAATGAGCAGTTCTTC.

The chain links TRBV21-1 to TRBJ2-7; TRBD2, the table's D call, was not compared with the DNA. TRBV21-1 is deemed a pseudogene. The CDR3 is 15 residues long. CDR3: CASSFRLRESHEQYF. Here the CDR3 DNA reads TGTGCCAGCAGCTTCCGACTGCGGGAGAGCCACGAGCAGTACTTC.

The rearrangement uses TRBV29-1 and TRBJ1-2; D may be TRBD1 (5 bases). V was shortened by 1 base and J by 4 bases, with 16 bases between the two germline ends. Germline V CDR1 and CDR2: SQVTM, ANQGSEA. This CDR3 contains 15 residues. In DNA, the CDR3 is TGCAGCGTTGAAGTTCACGGAGGGGAGGTCTATGGCTACACCTTC. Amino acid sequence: CSVEVHGGEVYGYTF. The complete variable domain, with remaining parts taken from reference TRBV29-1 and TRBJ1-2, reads SAVISQKPSRDICQRGTSLTIQCQVDSQVTMMFWYRQQPGQSLTLIATANQGSEATYESGFVIDKFPISRPNLTFSTLTVSNMSPEDSSIYLCSVEVHGGEVYGYTFGSGTRLTVV.

DNA of the CDR3: TGTGCCAGCAGTGCAGGACTAGCGGGCTCCTACGAGCAGTACTTC. Residues: CASSAGLAGSYEQYF. The chain joins TRBV28 to TRBJ2-7; 11 bases are shared with TRBD2. V trimming: 5 bases; J trimming: 0 bases; junction bases outside the gene matches: 3. The CDR3 spans 15 residues. CDR1 and CDR2 from the germline V gene are MDHEN and SYDVKM. Combining the CDR3 with reference TRBV28 and TRBJ2-7 gives the whole variable domain DVKVTQSSRYLVKRTGEKVFLECVQDMDHENMFWYRQDPGLGLRLIYFSYDVKMKEKGDIPEGYSVSREKKERFSLILESASTNQTSMYLCASSAGLAGSYEQYFGPGTRLTVT.

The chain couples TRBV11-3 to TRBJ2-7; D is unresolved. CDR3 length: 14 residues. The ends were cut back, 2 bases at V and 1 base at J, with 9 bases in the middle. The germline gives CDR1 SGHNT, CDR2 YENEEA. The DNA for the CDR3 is TGTGCCAGCAGCTTATTACATCTGTCCTACGAGCAGTACTTC. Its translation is CASSLLHLSYEQYF. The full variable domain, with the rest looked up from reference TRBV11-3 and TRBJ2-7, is EAGVVQSPRYKIIEKKQPVAFWCNPISGHNTLYWYLQNLGQGPELLIRYENEEAVDDSQLPKDRFSAERLKGVDSTLKIQPAELGDSAVYLCASSLLHLSYEQYFGPGTRLTVT.

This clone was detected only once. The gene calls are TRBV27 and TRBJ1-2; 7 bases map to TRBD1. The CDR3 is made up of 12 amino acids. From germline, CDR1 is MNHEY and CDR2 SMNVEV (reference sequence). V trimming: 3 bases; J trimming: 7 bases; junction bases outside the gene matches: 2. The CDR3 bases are TGTGCCAGCAGTTTCGACAGGGTTGGCTACACCTTC. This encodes CASSFDRVGYTF.

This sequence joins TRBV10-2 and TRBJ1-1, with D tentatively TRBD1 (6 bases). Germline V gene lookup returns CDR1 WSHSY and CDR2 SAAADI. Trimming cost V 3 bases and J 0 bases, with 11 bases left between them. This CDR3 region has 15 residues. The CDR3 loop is CASSDFRQVNTEAFF. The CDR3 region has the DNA TGCGCCAGCAGTGATTTTAGACAGGTGAACACTGAAGCTTTCTTT.

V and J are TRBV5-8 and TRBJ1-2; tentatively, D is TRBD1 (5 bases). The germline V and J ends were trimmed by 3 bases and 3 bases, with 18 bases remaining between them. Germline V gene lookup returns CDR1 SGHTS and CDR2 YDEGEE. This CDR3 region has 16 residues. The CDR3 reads CASSSSTGEAYYGYTF. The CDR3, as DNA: TGTGCCAGCAGCTCCTCGACGGGGGAGGCGTACTATGGCTACACCTTC.

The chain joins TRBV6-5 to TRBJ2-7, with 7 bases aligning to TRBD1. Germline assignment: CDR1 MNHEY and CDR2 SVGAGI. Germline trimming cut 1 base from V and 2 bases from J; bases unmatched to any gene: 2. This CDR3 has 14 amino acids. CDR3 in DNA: TGTGCCAGCAGTTACTTGGGACAGACCTACGAGCAGTACTTC. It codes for CASSYLGQTYEQYF.

The CDR3 nucleotides read TGTGCCAGCAGCACCCTCGGAGGGTACAATGAGCAGTTCTTC. It translates to CASSTLGGYNEQFF. V is TRBV7-2 and J is TRBJ2-1; a weak D match, TRBD2 (6 bases). The CDR3 length is 14 residues. Trimming pared 5 bases from V and 4 bases from J, leaving 12 bases between. Germline CDR1 is SGHTA and CDR2 is FQGNSA.

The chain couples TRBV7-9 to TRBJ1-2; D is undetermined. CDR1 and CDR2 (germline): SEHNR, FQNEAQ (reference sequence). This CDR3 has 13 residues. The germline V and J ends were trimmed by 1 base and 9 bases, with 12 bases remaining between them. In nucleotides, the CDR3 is TGTGCCAGCAGCTTAGTCGCGGCTGACCGCTACACCTTC. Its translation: CASSLVAADRYTF.

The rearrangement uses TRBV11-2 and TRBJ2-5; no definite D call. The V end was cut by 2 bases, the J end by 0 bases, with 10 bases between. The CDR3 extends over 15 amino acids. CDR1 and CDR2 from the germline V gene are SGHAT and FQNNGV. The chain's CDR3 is CASSLSPGYQETQYF. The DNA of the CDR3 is TGTGCCAGCAGCTTATCCCCCGGGTACCAAGAGACCCAGTACTTC. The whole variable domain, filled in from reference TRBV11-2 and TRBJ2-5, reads EAGVAQSPRYKIIEKRQSVAFWCNPISGHATLYWYQQILGQGPKLLIQFQNNGVVDDSQLPKDRFSAERLKGVDSTLKIQPAKLEDSAVYLCASSLSPGYQETQYFGPGTRLLVL.

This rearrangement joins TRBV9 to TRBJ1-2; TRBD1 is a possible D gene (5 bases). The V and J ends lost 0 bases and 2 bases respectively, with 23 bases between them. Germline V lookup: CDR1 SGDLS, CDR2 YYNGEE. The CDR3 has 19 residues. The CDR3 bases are TGTGCCAGCAGCGTAGCTACAGATTGGACGACGGGGGGAAACTATGGCTACACCTTC. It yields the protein CASSVATDWTTGGNYGYTF.